The 6 T cell receptor beta chains in this list originate from one sample, sequenced in a study of blood T cell repertoires in COVID-19. Here immunoSEQ multiplex PCR was the method, and the copy in TCRdb shows in-frame clones only, minus some. The sample contains 300,000 to 350,000 clones, about 90% of which appear only once. Material: peripheral blood. These TCRs come from a woman between 50 and 59 years old with COVID-19, enrolled during active disease.

CDR3 sequence: CATSDSYARGTRSYNEQFF. The CDR3, as DNA: TGTGCCACCAGTGATTCCTACGCGAGGGGGACTAGGTCCTACAATGAGCAGTTCTTC. The rearrangement joins TRBV24-1 to TRBJ2-1, with 8 bases matching TRBD2. Germline trimming cut 2 bases from V and 1 base from J; bases unmatched to any gene: 12. The length of the CDR3 is 19 residues. Germline V lookup: CDR1 KGHDR, CDR2 SFDVKD.

The rearrangement links TRBV19 to TRBJ2-3, with a tentative D call TRBD1 (5 bases). Germline V CDR1 and CDR2: LNHDA, SQIVND (reference sequence). The CDR3 runs 16 residues. Trimming took off 6 bases at V and 2 bases at J, with 18 bases between the two ends. CDR3 region: CASRRQGSSPTDTQYF. DNA for the CDR3: TGTGCCAGTAGACGCCAGGGTAGCAGCCCCACAGATACGCAGTATTTT.

The chain carries TRBV19 and TRBJ2-4; D might be TRBD1 (5 bases). Germline V gives CDR1 LNHDA, CDR2 SQIVND (reference sequence). Trimming left V 7 bases short and J 8 bases short, with 21 bases between. The CDR3 consists of 15 residues. CDR3 nucleotides: TGTGCCAGTACAGGACACACGGCAGCGAGAGACATTCAGTACTTC. The encoded protein is CASTGHTAARDIQYF.

The rearrangement links TRBV27 to TRBJ2-5; perhaps TRBD2 as D (6 bases). The CDR3 totals 13 residues. V dropped 6 bases and J dropped 5 bases, with 13 bases sitting between them. Germline CDR1 is MNHEY and CDR2 is SMNVEV (reference sequence). The CDR3 region is CASRKGEVETQYF. In DNA, the CDR3 is TGTGCCAGCAGGAAAGGGGAGGTGGAGACCCAGTACTTC.

This clone has only a few counts. The CDR3 region is CASSLGPGRGHNEQFF. The CDR3 nucleotides are TGTGCCAGCAGCTTAGGGCCCGGGAGAGGCCACAATGAGCAGTTCTTC. This rearrangement joins TRBV7-2 to TRBJ2-1, with a possible D match to TRBD2 (6 bases). The CDR3 is 16 amino acids. With 1 base removed from V and 5 bases from J, the gap between germline ends came to 15 bases. Per germline, CDR1 SGHTA and CDR2 FQGNSA.

Comments on this clone: Germline and junction disagree at one end, which may indicate a read error. The V gene is TRBV7-7, the J gene TRBJ2-1, with TRBD2 identical over 10 bases. Germline CDR1 and CDR2: SSHAT and FNYEAQ (reference sequence). The CDR3 has 15 residues. CDR3 bases: TGTGCTAGCAGCTTTGGGACTAGCGAGTACAATGAGCAGTTCTTC. Residues: CASSFGTSEYNEQFF. Variable domain in full (rest from reference TRBV7-7 and TRBJ2-1): GAGVSQSPRYKVTKRGQDVTLRCDPISSHATLYWYQQALGQGPEFLTYFNYEAQPDKSGLPSDRFSAERPEGSISTLTIQRTEQRDSAMYRCASSFGTSEYNEQFFGPGTRLTVL.